The 30 T cell receptor beta chains given below trace back to one sample, sequenced in a study of beta chain features in type 1 diabetes. Reverse transcription of all isolated RNA meant that expressed TCRB transcripts were sequenced. Sequencing used immunoSEQ multiplex PCR; TCRdb keeps in-frame clones, though not all of them. The sample includes around 200,000 clones, approximately 13% of them seen just once. The sample was central memory CD4+ T cells from blood. The receptors shown here come from a woman aged 18-29 years in good health.

This clone was seen more than once but under ten times. V and J are TRBV15 and TRBJ2-2; 9 nucleotides align to TRBD2. Per the germline V gene, CDR1 is LNHNV and CDR2 is YYDKDF (reference sequence). CDR3 length: 16 residues. With V trimmed by 0 bases and J by 4 bases, 3 bases remained unmatched. As DNA, the CDR3 is TGTGCCACCAGCAGAGATAGCGGGAGTGTCACCGGGGAGCTGTTTTTT. Residues: CATSRDSGSVTGELFF.

The chain recombines TRBV11-2 with TRBJ2-1; 13 nucleotides line up with TRBD2. Germline CDR1 SGHAT, CDR2 FQNNGV. V lost 4 bases to trimming and J lost 5 bases; unmatched junction nucleotides: 8. The CDR3 spans 17 residues. The CDR3 loop is CASSSRPGLAGHNEQFF. The CDR3 DNA sequence: TGTGCCAGCAGCTCCAGGCCGGGACTAGCGGGGCACAATGAGCAGTTCTTC.

The rearrangement uses TRBV7-9 and TRBJ2-1, with TRBD2 identical over 10 bases. Trimming cost V 6 bases and J 2 bases; bases outside gene matches: 7. This CDR3 spans 16 amino acids. The germline V gene encodes CDR1 SEHNR and CDR2 FQNEAQ (reference sequence). The CDR3: CASSSSSGRTYNEQFF. The CDR3 bases are TGTGCCAGCAGTTCGTCTAGCGGGAGAACCTACAATGAGCAGTTCTTC.

This clone was seen a few times. The DNA for the CDR3 is TGTGCCAGCAGGCCCGGGGACAGGGGTTTGAACGAGCAGTACTTC. Translation gives CASRPGDRGLNEQYF. The chain is built from TRBV28 and TRBJ2-7, with 10 positions matching TRBD1. J gave up 5 bases and V 6 bases, and 10 bases lay outside the gene matches. CDR1 MDHEN and CDR2 SYDVKM come from the germline V gene. The CDR3 length is 15 residues.

This chain links TRBV20-1 with TRBJ2-3; D is unclear. Between the trimmed V and J ends, which lost 5 bases and 5 bases, there was a span of 8 bases. The CDR3 consists of 11 residues. Germline loops: CDR1 DFQATT, CDR2 SNEGSKA (reference sequence). CDR3 nucleotides: TGCAGTGCTGACTCGGGAGATACGCAGTATTTT. Encoded protein: CSADSGDTQYF.

The chain recombines TRBV14 with TRBJ1-3, with 7 bases identical to TRBD1. Trimming at V came to 2 bases and at J to 0 bases, leaving 4 bases not matched to a gene. Germline CDR1 reads SGHDN; CDR2 reads FVKESK. The CDR3 consists of 16 residues. The CDR3 sequence: CASSQRQGFSGNTIYF. DNA for the CDR3: TGTGCCAGCAGCCAACGACAGGGTTTCTCTGGAAACACCATATATTTT.

This clone was seen more than once but under ten times. The rearrangement joins TRBV10-3 to TRBJ1-5; D possibly corresponds to TRBD1 (6 bases). Trimming removed 1 base from V and 6 bases from J, with 13 bases in between. The CDR3 sequence is 15 residues long. Per germline, CDR1 ENHRY and CDR2 SYGVKD. The CDR3 DNA reads as TGTGCCATCAGTGAGTGGGCAGGGGAGGGTCAGCCCCAGCATTTT. This codes for CAISEWAGEGQPQHF.

The V and J genes are TRBV7-2 and TRBJ1-5, with TRBD1 identical over 8 bases. V was pared by 1 base and J by 3 bases, with 2 bases of the junction left unmatched. CDR1 and CDR2 (germline): SGHTA, FQGNSA. The CDR3 has 15 amino acids. The DNA for the CDR3 is TGTGCCAGCAGCTTAGTCCAGGGGGCCAATCAGCCCCAGCATTTT. This encodes CASSLVQGANQPQHF.

This clone was observed a few times. The chain uses TRBV9 and TRBJ1-3; D gene uncertain. The CDR3 spans 13 residues. The V gene lost 3 bases and the J gene lost 2 bases, with 6 bases spanning the gap. CDR1 is SGDLS, CDR2 YYNGEE, per germline. The CDR3 region is CASSAYPGNTIYF. CDR3 nucleotides: TGTGCCAGCAGCGCTTATCCTGGAAACACCATATATTTT.

This clone appeared a few times. This sequence joins TRBV4-1 and TRBJ2-5, with D perhaps TRBD1 (5 bases). CDR1 and CDR2 from the germline V gene are MGHRA and YSYEKL. V was trimmed by 0 bases and J by 4 bases, leaving 9 bases between them. The CDR3 has 14 residues. The CDR3: CASSQDFDRETQYF. CDR3 nucleotides: TGCGCCAGCAGCCAAGATTTCGACAGAGAGACCCAGTACTTC.

V is TRBV19 and J is TRBJ2-1, with TRBD1 matching over 11 bases. Germline V gene data show CDR1 as LNHDA and CDR2 as SQIVND (reference sequence). CDR3 length equals 14 residues. The V and J ends lost 5 bases and 8 bases, in that order; junction bases with no gene match: 5. In nucleotides, the CDR3 is TGTGCCAGTAGTCCTAGGACAGGGGGCGATGAGCAGTTCTTC. Translated, it gives CASSPRTGGDEQFF. Filled out from reference TRBV19 and TRBJ2-1, the complete variable domain reads DGGITQSPKYLFRKEGQNVTLSCEQNLNHDAMYWYRQDPGQGLRLIYYSQIVNDFQKGDIAEGYSVSREKKESFPLTVTSAQKNPTAFYLCASSPRTGGDEQFFGPGTRLTVL.

The V and J genes are TRBV14 and TRBJ1-2; D is perhaps TRBD1 (6 bases). This CDR3 comprises 12 residues. V was trimmed by 4 bases and J by 7 bases, leaving 10 bases between them. CDR1 and CDR2 (germline): SGHDN, FVKESK. This chain's CDR3 is CASSRFRGGYTF. DNA for the CDR3: TGTGCCAGCAGCCGGTTCAGGGGTGGCTACACCTTC. The full variable domain, its missing parts supplied by reference TRBV14 and TRBJ1-2, is EAGVTQFPSHSVIEKGQTVTLRCDPISGHDNLYWYRRVMGKEIKFLLHFVKESKQDESGMPNNRFLAERTGGTYSTLKVQPAELEDSGVYFCASSRFRGGYTFGSGTRLTVV.

This clone was found a few times. The chain has TRBV5-1 and TRBJ2-7; TRBD2 matches 7 bases. After removal of 0 bases from V and 11 bases from J, the junction contained 11 bases not matched to a gene. Germline CDR1 and CDR2: SGHRS and YFSETQ. The length of the CDR3 is 14 residues. The CDR3 region has the DNA TGCGCCAGCAGCTTGGGAGACACCTCCCGGGGGGAGTACTTC. Translation gives CASSLGDTSRGEYF.

This clone has just a few counts. The V and J genes are TRBV10-3 and TRBJ2-6; 9 nucleotides match TRBD2. V lost 0 bases, J lost 1 base, and 7 bases stayed unmatched. This CDR3 has 19 amino acids. CDR1 and CDR2 from the germline V gene are ENHRY and SYGVKD. CDR3: CAISESAGLARSGANVLTF. The CDR3 DNA reads TGTGCCATCAGTGAGTCGGCCGGACTAGCGAGATCTGGGGCCAACGTCCTGACTTTC.

In its sample, this clone was seen a few times. This chain links TRBV27 with TRBJ2-5; D is possibly TRBD1 (6 bases). Germline lookup yields CDR1 MNHEY and CDR2 SMNVEV (reference sequence). V shed 3 bases and J shed 5 bases, with 13 bases lying between them. This CDR3 has 14 residues. The DNA of the CDR3 is TGTGCCAGCAGTTTCTCAGGGGCTAGGGAGACCCAGTACTTC. This codes for CASSFSGARETQYF.

This clone was picked up a small number of times. The rearrangement uses TRBV18 and TRBJ2-5; a possible D gene is TRBD2 (5 bases). There are 14 residues in the CDR3. The germline gives CDR1 KGHSH, CDR2 LQKENI. V gave up 3 bases and J gave up 5 bases, with 13 bases separating them. CDR3: CASSPEGLEETQYF. As DNA, the CDR3 is TGTGCCAGCTCACCTGAGGGCCTAGAGGAGACCCAGTACTTC.

This rearrangement joins TRBV4-2 to TRBJ2-2; D remains unclear. This CDR3 is 13 amino acids long. The V end lost 7 bases, the J end lost 6 bases, and 12 bases lay between the germline ends. CDR1 and CDR2 (germline): LGHNA, YNFKEQ. The CDR3 reads CASTPRQAGELFF. The CDR3 bases are TGTGCCAGCACCCCGCGTCAGGCCGGGGAGCTGTTTTTT.

J is TRBJ1-3 and V is TRBV15; D is unresolved. Trimming removed 0 bases at V and 4 bases at J, with 4 bases between. The CDR3 totals 13 residues. CDR1 is LNHNV, CDR2 YYDKDF, per germline (reference sequence). CDR3 in DNA: TGTGCCACCAGCAGAGATCAAGGAAACACCATATATTTT. It translates to CATSRDQGNTIYF.

This clone was seen a few times. The chain uses TRBV29-1 and TRBJ2-1, with a weak D call TRBD2 (8 bases). The CDR3 is made up of 15 amino acids. V lost 2 bases to trimming and J lost 12 bases, with 23 bases between them. Germline V lookup: CDR1 SQVTM, CDR2 ANQGSEA. The CDR3 reads CSVELAGQISLGQFF. The CDR3 bases are TGCAGCGTTGAATTAGCGGGACAGATATCATTGGGGCAGTTCTTC.

This clone was seen a few times. The V and J genes are TRBV4-2 and TRBJ1-2, with 9 nucleotides matching TRBD1. Losses at the gene ends were 1 base for V and 4 bases for J; bases not matched to a gene: 19. The CDR3 is 20 amino acids. The V gene's germline CDR1 is LGHNA and CDR2 YNFKEQ. Here the CDR3 reads CASSQVGTGTAFGPVYGYTF. CDR3 DNA sequence: TGTGCCAGCAGCCAAGTAGGGACAGGGACCGCGTTTGGTCCCGTCTATGGCTACACCTTC.

V and J are TRBV6-5 and TRBJ1-1; D possibly corresponds to TRBD1 (5 bases). CDR3 length: 14 residues. Deletions cut 7 bases from V and 6 bases from J, with 18 bases between. Looked up from germline, CDR1 is MNHEY and CDR2 is SVGAGI. This chain's CDR3 is CASIGEGGSPEAFF. CDR3 coding DNA: TGTGCCAGCATAGGGGAGGGCGGGTCCCCTGAAGCTTTCTTT.

This clone was seen repeatedly, ten times or more. The chain recombines TRBV7-9 with TRBJ1-2; 7 bases fit TRBD1. The germline gives CDR1 SEHNR, CDR2 FQNEAQ (reference sequence). The CDR3 is 15 amino acids. V was pared by 5 bases and J by 2 bases, with 8 bases of the junction left unmatched. The CDR3 here is CASSRRQGGNYGYTF. The CDR3 DNA reads as TGTGCCAGCAGCCGGCGACAGGGTGGGAACTATGGCTACACCTTC.

V is TRBV10-3 and J is TRBJ1-5; possible D gene TRBD1, 5 bases. Germline CDR1 reads ENHRY; CDR2 reads SYGVKD. The ends were cut back, 7 bases at V and 0 bases at J, with 25 bases in the middle. The length of the CDR3 is 19 residues. The chain's CDR3 is CAITRGVMGSGGSNQPQHF. CDR3 nucleotides: TGTGCCATCACACGGGGGGTGATGGGTTCCGGGGGTAGCAATCAGCCCCAGCATTTT.

This clone came up a few times. The chain has TRBV10-3 and TRBJ2-5, with D perhaps TRBD1 (5 bases). This CDR3 comprises 12 residues. The V end was cut by 4 bases, the J end by 2 bases, with 5 bases between. CDR1 and CDR2 (germline): ENHRY, SYGVKD. For the CDR3, the DNA is TGTGCCATCAGTGGACAGCAAGAGACCCAGTACTTC. Translated: CAISGQQETQYF.

The sample holds a few counts of this clone. As DNA, the CDR3 is TGTGCCAGCGGCCGGAGCCCTCAAGAGACCCAGTACTTC. Translation gives CASGRSPQETQYF. This chain links TRBV7-2 with TRBJ2-5, with no clear D. V was clipped by 8 bases and J by 2 bases, with 12 bases between them. Per the germline V gene, CDR1 is SGHTA and CDR2 is FQGNSA. The CDR3 runs to 13 residues.

The chain combines TRBV29-1 with TRBJ1-5; a possible D gene is TRBD1 (6 bases). The ends were cut back, 5 bases at V and 3 bases at J, with 14 bases in the middle. The CDR3 contains 14 residues. Germline V gene sequence: CDR1 SQVTM, CDR2 ANQGSEA. CDR3 residues: CSVSQGTNNQPQHF. In DNA form, the CDR3 reads TGCAGCGTTTCACAGGGTACGAACAATCAGCCCCAGCATTTT. The full variable domain, its missing parts supplied by reference TRBV29-1 and TRBJ1-5, is SAVISQKPSRDICQRGTSLTIQCQVDSQVTMMFWYRQQPGQSLTLIATANQGSEATYESGFVIDKFPISRPNLTFSTLTVSNMSPEDSSIYLCSVSQGTNNQPQHFGDGTRLSIL.

This chain joins TRBV30 and TRBJ1-1; D is uncertain. This CDR3 is 14 amino acids long. CDR1 GTSNPN and CDR2 SVGIG come from the germline V gene (reference sequence). Trimming cost V 4 bases and J 5 bases, with 17 bases left between them. The CDR3 DNA sequence: TGTGCCTGGACGGTAGGCGGGCACAAGACTGAAGCTTTCTTT. Translation gives CAWTVGGHKTEAFF.

The V gene is TRBV2, the J gene TRBJ1-5; TRBD1 matches 8 bases. V shed 7 bases and J 5 bases; nucleotides not matched to a gene: 7. The germline V gene encodes CDR1 SNHLY and CDR2 FYNNEI. There are 14 residues in the CDR3. DNA for the CDR3: TGTGCCAGCATGAAAGACAGGGGTTATCAGCCCCAGCATTTT. This translates into CASMKDRGYQPQHF.

This clone has more than one count but fewer than ten. This CDR3 is CASSPTTGQETQYF. CDR3 DNA: TGTGCCAGCAGCCCAACGACAGGGCAAGAGACCCAGTACTTC. The J gene is TRBJ2-5, the V gene TRBV7-3; 7 nucleotides align to TRBD1. Trimming cost V 5 bases and J 2 bases; bases outside gene matches: 5. The germline gives CDR1 SGHTA, CDR2 FQGTGA. The CDR3 spans 14 residues.

The chain has TRBV7-8 and TRBJ1-1; no clear D. CDR1 SGHVS and CDR2 FQNEAQ come from the germline V gene. The CDR3 has 13 residues. V was shortened by 7 bases and J by 0 bases, with 9 bases between the two germline ends. Here the CDR3 reads CASTRIMNTEAFF. The DNA for the CDR3 is TGTGCCAGCACGAGGATAATGAACACTGAAGCTTTCTTT.